This T cell receptor beta chain was identified in a study of blood T cell repertoires in COVID-19. Study-level background: Donors in the United States, Italy and Spain gave samples during acute or convalescent COVID-19. PBMCs, B-cell-depleted T cells, or T cells provided the cDNA or gDNA that made up the material.

Trimming left V 4 bases short and J 4 bases short, with 20 bases between. The CDR3 runs to 17 residues. Germline lookup yields CDR1 MDHEN and CDR2 SYDVKM. Study processing details: Reference gene primer amplification yielded estimated nucleated cell counts. Clones were read by immunoSEQ multiplex PCR, and TCRdb kept only the in-frame ones, dropping some. V and J calls plus clone size are reproduced from that table; the DNA served to infer D and trimming. The repertoire holds 150,000 to 160,000 clones, with more than 80% as singletons. Sequenced material: peripheral blood. The J gene is TRBJ2-1, the V gene TRBV28; the D gene is possibly TRBD2 (7 bases). The source of this sequence is a middle-aged man with acute or convalescent COVID-19. CDR3 sequence reads: CASSSFRGAPIYNEQFF. CDR3 coding DNA: TGTGCCAGCAGTTCCTTTCGGGGGGCCCCAATATACAATGAGCAGTTCTTC. The full variable domain, in which reference TRBV28 and TRBJ2-1 provide the parts outside the CDR3, is DVKVTQSSRYLVKRTGEKVFLECVQDMDHENMFWYRQDPGLGLRLIYFSYDVKMKEKGDIPEGYSVSREKKERFSLILESASTNQTSMYLCASSSFRGAPIYNEQFFGPGTRLTVL.